This TCR beta chain was retrieved from a study of blood T cell repertoires in COVID-19. With V trimmed by 3 bases and J by 7 bases, 3 bases remained unmatched. The CDR3 length is 13 residues. Germline CDR1 and CDR2: GTSNPN and SVGIG (reference sequence). Clones were read by immunoSEQ multiplex PCR, and TCRdb kept only the in-frame ones, dropping some. The data contain over 15,000 clones, roughly nine tenths of them seen just once; the ten biggest clones take up under 13%. The chain combines TRBV30 with TRBJ1-6, with 7 positions matching TRBD1. This receptor was taken from an elderly man with acute or convalescent COVID-19. What was sequenced was peripheral blood. The CDR3 spells CAWSGQENSPLHF. CDR3 sequence (DNA): TGTGCCTGGAGCGGACAGGAGAATTCACCCCTCCACTTT.